A selection of T cell receptor beta chains follows, all from one sample in a study of cytomegalovirus exposure and HLA in healthy donors. Here immunoSEQ multiplex PCR was the method, and the copy in TCRdb shows in-frame clones only, minus some. The data hold some 180,000 clones, with more than 65% observed a single time. Source material: PBMCs. The receptors here all came from a man aged 35 to 55 in good health and CMV-seropositive. Each CDR3 is given with its conserved first and last residue. A D gene is named only where the DNA matches it firmly. Size values are once, few and many counts, or a class for expanded clones, and some rows have none.

CDR3 length	V gene	J gene	D gene	clone size	CDR3 protein	CDR3 DNA
15	TRBV7-9	TRBJ1-4	TRBD1	-	CSSSSTGGQGEKLFF	TGTTCCAGCAGCTCAACAGGGGGCCAGGGTGAAAAACTGTTTTTT
16	TRBV19	TRBJ1-5	TRBD1	-	CASLNQGDSMHQPQHF	TGTGCCAGCCTCAACCAGGGGGACAGTATGCATCAGCCCCAGCATTTT
13	TRBV7-9	TRBJ1-1	TRBD1	-	CASSPRTGDEAFF	TGTGCCAGCAGCCCTCGGACAGGGGATGAAGCTTTCTTT
13	TRBV5-6	TRBJ1-2	TRBD1	-	CASSPGQGKGYTF	TGTGCCAGCAGCCCGGGACAGGGAAAGGGCTACACCTTC
16	TRBV11-1	TRBJ2-7	TRBD1	-	CASSRGTGGLRNEQYF	TGTGCCAGCAGCCGCGGGACAGGGGGCTTGAGGAACGAGCAGTACTTC
17	TRBV5-4	TRBJ2-7	TRBD1	few	CASSPAPTGLSSYEQYF	TGTGCCAGCAGCCCAGCTCCGACAGGGTTAAGCTCCTACGAGCAGTACTTC
17	TRBV5-6	TRBJ2-1	TRBD2	-	CASSPPLAGEWYNEQFF	TGTGCCAGCAGCCCCCCACTAGCGGGGGAATGGTACAATGAGCAGTTCTTC
15	TRBV10-3	TRBJ1-2	-	-	CAISESGGTNYGYTF	TGTGCCATCAGTGAGTCCGGAGGAACTAACTATGGCTACACCTTC
16	TRBV6-1	TRBJ2-5	-	-	CAISGALQAPGETQYF	TGTGCCATCAGTGGGGCACTCCAGGCACCGGGGGAGACCCAGTACTTC
13	TRBV7-9	TRBJ1-2	-	-	CASSSIGGHGYTF	TGTGCCAGCAGCTCCATCGGGGGACATGGCTACACCTTC
15	TRBV7-2	TRBJ2-1	TRBD2	-	CASSLVAGARHEQFF	TGTGCCAGCAGCTTAGTGGCGGGAGCACGCCATGAGCAGTTCTTC
17	TRBV11-2	TRBJ2-2	TRBD1	-	CASSLGGPGQGAGELFF	TGTGCCAGCAGCTTAGGAGGACCGGGACAGGGAGCCGGGGAGCTGTTTTTT
18	TRBV6-1	TRBJ2-3	TRBD2	-	CASSEAGTSGGARDTQYF	TGTGCCAGCAGTGAAGCCGGGACTAGCGGGGGGGCCAGAGATACGCAGTATTTT
17	TRBV2	TRBJ2-7	TRBD1	-	CASSIYINRQGGYEQYF	TGTGCCAGCAGTATATATATCAATAGACAGGGGGGTTACGAGCAGTACTTC
13	TRBV5-1	TRBJ2-5	-	-	CASSSGGVGEQYF	TGCGCCAGCAGCTCGGGGGGCGTGGGAGAGCAGTACTTC
15	TRBV6-5	TRBJ2-1	TRBD2	-	CASSRTSGGDNEQFF	TGTGCCAGCAGTCGGACTAGCGGGGGGGACAATGAGCAGTTCTTC
16	TRBV28	TRBJ2-3	-	-	CASTQPGPTDWDTQYF	TGTGCCAGCACCCAACCCGGACCGACGGACTGGGATACGCAGTATTTT
16	TRBV14	TRBJ2-5	TRBD1	-	CASSPGGQGSWETQYF	TGTGCCAGCAGCCCCGGGGGACAGGGTTCATGGGAGACCCAGTACTTC
16	TRBV4-3	TRBJ2-2	TRBD2	once	CASSQVGAGVPGELFF	TGCGCCAGCAGCCAAGTGGGAGCGGGGGTGCCCGGGGAGCTGTTTTTT
12	TRBV7-3	TRBJ2-1	-	-	CASSLNGREQFF	TGTGCCAGCAGCTTAAACGGGAGAGAGCAGTTCTTC
14	TRBV6-6	TRBJ1-1	-	-	CASSYSGRGTEAFF	TGTGCCAGCAGTTACTCTGGAAGGGGGACTGAAGCTTTCTTT
17	TRBV7-2	TRBJ2-5	TRBD2	-	CASSLGPGTSGQETQYF	TGTGCCAGCAGCTTAGGCCCGGGGACTAGCGGACAAGAGACCCAGTACTTC
16	TRBV5-6	TRBJ1-6	-	-	CASSLASGQNNSPLHF	TGTGCTAGCAGCTTGGCAAGTGGACAGAACAATTCACCCCTCCACTTT
14	TRBV5-1	TRBJ2-1	-	-	CASSLGAMLNEQFF	TGCGCCAGCAGCTTGGGGGCGATGTTGAATGAGCAGTTCTTC
13	TRBV11-2	TRBJ1-5	-	-	CASSVQESQPQHF	TGTGCCAGCAGCGTACAGGAATCGCAGCCCCAGCATTTT
13	TRBV6-5	TRBJ1-2	TRBD1	-	CAITPGQGNGYTF	TGTGCCATCACCCCGGGACAGGGGAATGGCTACACCTTC
17	TRBV9	TRBJ2-6	-	-	CASSVTGTRSGANVLTF	TGTGCCAGCAGCGTAACGGGGACACGCTCTGGGGCCAACGTCCTGACTTTC
13	TRBV29-1	TRBJ1-2	TRBD1	-	CSVERQGNYGYTF	TGCAGCGTTGAGAGACAGGGTAACTATGGCTACACCTTC
18	TRBV18	TRBJ1-2	TRBD1	-	CASSPPSGTGPPPYGYTF	TGTGCCAGCTCACCACCGAGTGGGACAGGGCCACCACCCTATGGCTACACCTTC
15	TRBV5-4	TRBJ2-4	-	-	CASSLGGRGINIQYF	TGTGCCAGCAGCTTGGGGGGCCGCGGAATAAACATTCAGTACTTC
15	TRBV6-5	TRBJ2-7	TRBD1	-	CASSPPGTGAYEQYF	TGTGCCAGCAGCCCCCCCGGGACAGGGGCCTACGAGCAGTACTTC
14	TRBV2	TRBJ2-5	TRBD2	-	CASSDGLAVETQYF	TGTGCCAGCAGTGATGGGCTAGCGGTCGAGACCCAGTACTTC
14	TRBV14	TRBJ1-3	-	-	CASSGQLSGNTIYF	TGTGCCAGCAGCGGACAGCTCTCTGGAAACACCATATATTTT
13	TRBV6-5	TRBJ1-2	TRBD1	-	CASSYRDREGYTF	TGTGCCAGCAGCTACCGGGACAGGGAGGGCTACACCTTC
16	TRBV5-4	TRBJ2-1	TRBD2	-	CASSLRLAGPNNEQFF	TGTGCCAGCAGCTTGAGGCTAGCGGGACCAAACAATGAGCAGTTCTTC
14	TRBV18	TRBJ1-4	-	-	CASSLLSTNEKLFF	TGTGCCAGCTCACTTCTGTCAACTAATGAAAAACTGTTTTTT
12	TRBV13	TRBJ2-1	TRBD2	-	CASSFSGGKQFF	TGTGCCAGCAGCTTTTCGGGAGGAAAGCAGTTCTTC
12	TRBV7-9	TRBJ2-3	-	-	CASSLVIAAQYF	TGTGCCAGCAGCTTAGTAATAGCGGCGCAGTATTTT
15	TRBV6-6	TRBJ2-7	TRBD1	-	CASSSPLTGAHEQYF	TGTGCCAGCAGTTCTCCCCTCACAGGGGCCCACGAGCAGTACTTC
13	TRBV7-9	TRBJ2-7	-	-	CASSLAQGYEQYF	TGTGCCAGCAGCTTGGCACAGGGATACGAGCAGTACTTC
16	TRBV10-3	TRBJ2-7	TRBD2	-	CAISDGATSGSYEQYF	TGTGCCATCAGTGATGGGGCGACTAGCGGGTCCTACGAGCAGTACTTC
17	TRBV27	TRBJ2-3	TRBD2	-	CASSSRTSGKMGDTQYF	TGTGCCAGCAGTTCCAGGACTAGCGGAAAAATGGGGGATACGCAGTATTTT
14	TRBV5-1	TRBJ1-1	-	-	CASSLRSGSTEAFF	TGCGCCAGCAGCTTGAGGTCGGGGAGCACTGAAGCTTTCTTT
14	TRBV9	TRBJ2-3	-	-	CASSATGSTDTQYF	TGTGCCAGCAGTGCAACGGGAAGCACAGATACGCAGTATTTT
14	TRBV2	TRBJ1-5	TRBD1	-	CASSEGQGDQPQHF	TGTGCCAGCAGTGAGGGACAGGGGGACCAGCCCCAGCATTTT
17	TRBV4-1	TRBJ2-2	TRBD2	-	CASSQGTSGSATGELFF	TGCGCCAGCAGCCAAGGGACTAGCGGGAGTGCCACCGGGGAGCTGTTTTTT
13	TRBV5-4	TRBJ1-5	-	-	CASSLDPDQPQHF	TGTGCCAGCAGCTTGGATCCCGATCAGCCCCAGCATTTT
16	TRBV7-6	TRBJ2-3	TRBD2	-	CASSAGLAGPTDTQYF	TGTGCCAGCAGTGCGGGACTAGCGGGCCCCACAGATACGCAGTATTTT
14	TRBV28	TRBJ1-1	-	-	CASYGRPWNTEAFF	TGTGCCAGCTACGGCAGGCCTTGGAACACTGAAGCTTTCTTT
17	TRBV4-1	TRBJ2-7	TRBD2	-	CASSQESGTSSTYEQYF	TGCGCCAGCAGCCAAGAATCCGGGACTAGCTCCACCTACGAGCAGTACTTC